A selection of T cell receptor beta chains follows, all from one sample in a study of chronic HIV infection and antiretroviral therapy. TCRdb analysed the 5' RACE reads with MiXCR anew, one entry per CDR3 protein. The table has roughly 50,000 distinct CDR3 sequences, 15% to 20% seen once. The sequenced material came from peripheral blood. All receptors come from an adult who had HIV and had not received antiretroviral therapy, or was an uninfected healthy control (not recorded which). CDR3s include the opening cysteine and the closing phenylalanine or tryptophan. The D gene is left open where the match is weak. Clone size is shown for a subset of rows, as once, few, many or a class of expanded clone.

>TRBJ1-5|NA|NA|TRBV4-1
TGCGCCAGCAGCCCTCTAGCGGGCGGGAGCAATCAGCCCCAGCATTTT
CASSPLAGGSNQPQHF
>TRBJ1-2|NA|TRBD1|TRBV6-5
TGTGCCAGCAGTCAAACAGGGGGCTCTGGCTACACCTTC
CASSQTGGSGYTF
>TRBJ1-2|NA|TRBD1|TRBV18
TGTGCCAGCTCACCACAGGGACAGGCCGGGCCCTTGAGCTACACCTTC
CASSPQGQAGPLSYTF
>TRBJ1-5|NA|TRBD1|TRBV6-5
TGTGCCAGCAGGACAGGGGGGAGCAATCAGCCCCAGCATTTT
CASRTGGSNQPQHF
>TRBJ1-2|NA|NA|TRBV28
TGTGCCATAATAGACAGAGGAGACTATGGCTACACCTTC
CAIIDRGDYGYTF
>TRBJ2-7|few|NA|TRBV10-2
TGCGCCAGCAGTGTCGGTGGGGGAGCGAGGGAGCAGTACTTC
CASSVGGGAREQYF
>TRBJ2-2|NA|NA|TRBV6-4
TGTGCCAGCAGTTCCTCCCAGGTGAACACCGGGGAGCTGTTTTTT
CASSSSQVNTGELFF
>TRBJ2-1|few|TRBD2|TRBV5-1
TGCGCCAGCAGCTTGGATCTAGCGGGGACTGAGTTCTTC
CASSLDLAGTEFF
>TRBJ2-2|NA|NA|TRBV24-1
TGTGCCACCAGTGATTTGTCGGAGAACACCGGGGAGCTGTTTTTT
CATSDLSENTGELFF
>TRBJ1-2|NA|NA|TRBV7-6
TGTGCCAGCAGCTTACTCTCCGGTCGTGGACATAACTATGGCTACACCTTC
CASSLLSGRGHNYGYTF
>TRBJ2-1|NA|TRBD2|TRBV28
TGTGCCAGCAGTTTAGGCGGGAGCGACTACAATGAGCAGTTCTTC
CASSLGGSDYNEQFF
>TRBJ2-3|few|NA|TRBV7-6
TGTGCCAGCAGCTTAGTAGGCGGGCCTCTCACAGATACGCAGTATTTT
CASSLVGGPLTDTQYF
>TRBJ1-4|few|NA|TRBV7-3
TGTGCCAGCAGCTTAGGGCTGGGAGCTAATGAAAAACTGTTTTTT
CASSLGLGANEKLFF
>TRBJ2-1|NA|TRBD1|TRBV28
TGTGCCATCAAGCCGGGACAGATGGAAGTTGGGCAGTTCTTC
CAIKPGQMEVGQFF
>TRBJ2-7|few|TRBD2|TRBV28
TGTGCCAGCAGTTTCTGGCGGGAGGGCTACGAGCAGTACTTC
CASSFWREGYEQYF
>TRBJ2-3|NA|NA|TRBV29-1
TGCAGCGTTGAGAGGGGAGTGGATACGCAGTATTTT
CSVERGVDTQYF
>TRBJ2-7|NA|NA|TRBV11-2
TGTGCCAGCAGCCCCCGGGAAGCAAGACTGGGGCCCGAGCAGTACTTC
CASSPREARLGPEQYF
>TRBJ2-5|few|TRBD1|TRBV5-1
TGCGCCAGCAGCCCCGACAGGGCCCGGTCGGAGACCCAGTACTTC
CASSPDRARSETQYF
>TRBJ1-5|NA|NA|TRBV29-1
TGCAGCGTCGCGGATGGAAGCAATCAGCCCCAGCATTTT
CSVADGSNQPQHF
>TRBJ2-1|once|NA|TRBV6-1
TGTGCCAGCCGAGAAGGTGAGCAGTTCTTC
CASREGEQFF
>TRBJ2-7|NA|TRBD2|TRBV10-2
TGCGCCAGCAGCGGGGCTAGCGGGCTCCACGAGCAGTACTTC
CASSGASGLHEQYF
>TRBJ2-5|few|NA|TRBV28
TGTGCAGGACGCGGGGCAGTCCAAGAGACCCAGTACTTC
CAGRGAVQETQYF
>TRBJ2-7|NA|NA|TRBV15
TGTGCCACCAGCAGAGGACGGAAAAACGAGCAGTACTTC
CATSRGRKNEQYF
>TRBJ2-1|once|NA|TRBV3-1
TGTGCCAGCAGCCGAGGGATGGAGGGGTCAAACTCCTACAATGAGCAGTTCTTC
CASSRGMEGSNSYNEQFF
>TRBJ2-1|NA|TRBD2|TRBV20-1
TGCAGTGCTAGAGACCTGCTAGCGGGAGACGCCTACAATGAGCAGTTCTTC
CSARDLLAGDAYNEQFF
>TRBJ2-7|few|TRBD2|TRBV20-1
TGCAGTGCTAGGCGGACTAGCGGGTCCTCCTACGAGCAGTACTTC
CSARRTSGSSYEQYF
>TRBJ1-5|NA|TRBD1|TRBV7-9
TGTGCCATCTCGGGGGGACAGGGATTAAATCAGCCCCAGCATTTT
CAISGGQGLNQPQHF
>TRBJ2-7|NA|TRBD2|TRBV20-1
TGCAGTGCTCACGGGGGACTAGATAACGAGCAGTACTTC
CSAHGGLDNEQYF
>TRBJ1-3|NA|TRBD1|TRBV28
TGTGCCAGCAGTTTAATTCTTGGGACAGGGGGCGCGAACACCATATATTTT
CASSLILGTGGANTIYF
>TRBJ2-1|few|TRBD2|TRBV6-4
TGTGCCAGCAGTGCGACTAGCGGGTCGTACAATGAGCAGTTCTTC
CASSATSGSYNEQFF
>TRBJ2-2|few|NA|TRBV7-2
TGTGCCAGCAGCCCGGGACTCTACACCGGGGAGCTGTTTTTT
CASSPGLYTGELFF
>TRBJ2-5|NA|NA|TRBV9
TGTGCCAGCAGCGTAGATGTGGGTTTCCAAGAGACCCAGTACTTC
CASSVDVGFQETQYF
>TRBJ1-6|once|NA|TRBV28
TGTGCCAGTACGGAGCAAAATTCACCCCTCCACTTT
CASTEQNSPLHF
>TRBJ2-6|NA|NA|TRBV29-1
TGCAGCGTTGAAGATCGGGACCGCGATGGCTCTGGGGCCAACGTCCTGACTTTC
CSVEDRDRDGSGANVLTF
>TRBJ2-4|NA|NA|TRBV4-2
TGTGCCAGCAGCCAAGGTCAACTAGAAGTGGACATTCAGTACTTC
CASSQGQLEVDIQYF
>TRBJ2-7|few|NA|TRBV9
TGTGCCAGCAGCCCCCGGGCGGGCGAGCAGTACTTC
CASSPRAGEQYF
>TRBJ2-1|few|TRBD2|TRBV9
TGTGCCAGCAGCGCCTATAGCGGGAGAACGAGTGTGGATGAGCAGTTCTTC
CASSAYSGRTSVDEQFF
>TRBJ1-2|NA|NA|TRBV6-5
TGTGCCAGCAGTGGAGCGCATGGCTACACCTTC
CASSGAHGYTF
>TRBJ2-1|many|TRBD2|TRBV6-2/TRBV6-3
TGTGCCAGCAGTCCCCCCCGTACGGGAGGGCCCTACAATGAGCAGTTCTTC
CASSPPRTGGPYNEQFF
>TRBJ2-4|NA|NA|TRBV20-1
TGCAGTGCTAGAGGGGCCGGGGCAGTACGGGTAGCCAAAAACATTCAGTACTTC
CSARGAGAVRVAKNIQYF
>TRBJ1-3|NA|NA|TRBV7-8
TGTGCCAGCAGTCCAAGCTCTGGAAACACCATATATTTT
CASSPSSGNTIYF
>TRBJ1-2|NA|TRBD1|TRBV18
TGTGCCAGCTCACCGGGACAGTTACTTAACTATGGCTACACCTTC
CASSPGQLLNYGYTF
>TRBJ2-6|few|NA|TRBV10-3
TGTGCCATCAGTGGTCTCGACAGCTCTGGGGCCAACGTCCTGACTTTC
CAISGLDSSGANVLTF
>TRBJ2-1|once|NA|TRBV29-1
TGCAGCGTTGAACCCAGGGGTGAAATCAATGAGCAGTTCTTC
CSVEPRGEINEQFF
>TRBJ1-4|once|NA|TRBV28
TGTGCCAGCAGTTTCCCGTTGGCCTCAACTAATGAAAAACTGTTTTTT
CASSFPLASTNEKLFF
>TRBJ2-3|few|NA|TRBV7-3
TGTGCCAGCTCTTGGGGAACAGATACGCAGTATTTT
CASSWGTDTQYF